Listed below are T cell receptor beta chains from one sample, sequenced in a study of CD8 T cells in Susac syndrome. A single record per CDR3 protein comes from TCRdb applying MiXCR to the immunoSEQ multiplex PCR reads. Counted here are about 120,000 distinct CDR3 sequences, around 90% occurring once; the ten biggest clones make up less than 0.15%. Sequencing was performed on CD4+ T cells from PBMCs. Source of these receptors: a human donor in good health. Each CDR3 is given with its conserved first and last residue. The D gene is left open where the match is weak. The listing skips clone size in some rows; elsewhere it reads once, few, many or a size class.

TRBV3-1	-	-	TRBJ2-4	CASSQERNIQYF	TGTGCCAGCAGCCAAGAAAGAAACATTCAGTACTTC
TRBV10-3	-	-	TRBJ1-2	CAISEKSAGYGYTF	TGTGCCATCAGTGAGAAGAGCGCCGGGTATGGCTACACCTTC
TRBV3-1	-	-	TRBJ2-1	CASSHSQGRNEQFF	TGTGCCAGCAGTCACTCACAGGGCAGGAATGAGCAGTTCTTC
TRBV19	-	-	TRBJ1-1	CASKTGTEAFF	TGTGCCAGTAAGACGGGGACTGAAGCTTTCTTT
TRBV11-1	TRBD2	once	TRBJ2-7	CASSVTSGSSREQYF	TGTGCCAGCAGCGTAACTAGCGGGTCCTCCCGGGAGCAGTACTTC
TRBV13	TRBD1	-	TRBJ1-2	CASSSGTRGRTYGYTF	TGTGCCAGCAGCTCTGGAACCAGGGGGAGGACCTATGGCTACACCTTC
TRBV7-9	-	-	TRBJ2-7	CASSLDSLRKDF	TGTGCCAGCAGCTTAGATTCCCTCAGGAAAGACTTC
TRBV9	-	-	TRBJ1-1	CASSPPGRDTEAFF	TGTGCCAGCAGCCCCCCAGGGAGGGACACTGAAGCTTTCTTT
TRBV11-1	TRBD1	-	TRBJ2-7	CASSATGGGEQYF	TGTGCCAGCAGCGCCACAGGGGGTGGCGAGCAGTACTTC
TRBV7-2	-	-	TRBJ1-3	CASSLGRGSGNTIYF	TGTGCCAGCAGCTTAGGCCGAGGCTCTGGAAACACCATATATTTT
TRBV4-3	-	-	TRBJ2-6	CASSQERGSGANVLTF	TGCGCCAGCAGCCAAGAGCGAGGATCCGGGGCCAACGTCCTGACTTTC
TRBV19	-	-	TRBJ2-3	CATRPLGGDTQYF	TGTGCCACTCGCCCTTTGGGCGGAGATACGCAGTATTTT
TRBV5-4	-	-	TRBJ2-1	CASSLGGAVGNEQFF	TGTGCCAGCAGCCTGGGGGGGGCTGTTGGTAATGAGCAGTTCTTC
TRBV29-1	TRBD2	-	TRBJ2-5	CSGGLAGGLQETQYF	TGCAGCGGCGGACTAGCGGGGGGTCTCCAAGAGACCCAGTACTTC
TRBV7-8	TRBD2	-	TRBJ2-3	CASSSMVSSGKSTQYF	TGTGCCAGCAGCTCCATGGTGTCTAGCGGGAAGAGTACGCAGTATTTT
TRBV20-1	-	once	TRBJ1-4	CSANAGGGEKLFF	TGCAGTGCTAACGCGGGGGGAGGTGAAAAACTGTTTTTT
TRBV7-6	-	-	TRBJ1-3	CASSFGGPSGNTIYF	TGTGCCAGCAGCTTCGGGGGACCCTCTGGAAACACCATATATTTT
TRBV3-1	-	-	TRBJ2-1	CATRAGGSYNEQFF	TGTGCCACGAGGGCCGGGGGCTCCTACAATGAGCAGTTCTTC
TRBV3-1	TRBD1	-	TRBJ1-2	CASSPTGAGYTF	TGTGCCAGCAGTCCGACAGGGGCTGGCTACACCTTC
TRBV2	-	once	TRBJ2-2	CATTLGSGTGELFF	TGTGCCACCACCTTGGGGTCGGGCACCGGGGAGCTGTTTTTT
TRBV30	-	-	TRBJ1-4	CAWSPKLEKLFF	TGTGCCTGGAGTCCTAAACTTGAAAAACTGTTTTTT
TRBV3-1	-	-	TRBJ1-1	CASSLTEYPLNTEAFF	TGTGCCAGCAGCCTTACAGAGTACCCTTTGAACACTGAAGCTTTCTTT
TRBV12-3/TRBV12-4	-	-	TRBJ2-5	CASRLAGQETQYF	TGTGCCAGCAGATTGGCAGGTCAAGAGACCCAGTACTTC
TRBV7-2	-	-	TRBJ2-2	CASSLREQGTGELFF	TGTGCCAGCAGCTTGCGGGAACAGGGCACCGGGGAGCTGTTTTTT
TRBV19	TRBD1	-	TRBJ1-1	CASSTNRDRVVSAFF	TGTGCCAGTAGTACAAACCGGGACAGGGTCGTCTCGGCTTTCTTT
TRBV7-8	TRBD1	-	TRBJ1-2	CASSLETGWGANYGYTF	TGTGCCAGCAGCCTAGAGACAGGGTGGGGGGCGAACTATGGCTACACCTTC
TRBV19	-	-	TRBJ2-2	CASSINVGNTGELFF	TGTGCCAGTAGTATAAATGTAGGGAACACCGGGGAGCTGTTTTTT
TRBV19	TRBD1	-	TRBJ1-2	CASSVSAGTGNGYTF	TGTGCCAGTAGTGTTTCCGCCGGGACAGGGAATGGCTACACCTTC
TRBV7-9	-	-	TRBJ1-1	CASSLALLRAEAFF	TGTGCCAGCAGCTTAGCGCTGTTGCGCGCTGAAGCTTTCTTT
TRBV12-3/TRBV12-4	-	-	TRBJ2-1	CASRQTTNHEQFF	TGTGCCAGCAGGCAGACTACCAACCATGAGCAGTTCTTC
TRBV12-3/TRBV12-4	TRBD2	-	TRBJ2-1	CASSLLAGGDEQFF	TGTGCCAGCAGTTTACTAGCGGGGGGAGATGAGCAGTTCTTC